The TCR beta chain described here comes from a study of blood T cell repertoires in COVID-19. Study at large: Donors in the United States, Italy and Spain gave samples during acute or convalescent COVID-19. In each case, the material was cDNA or gDNA derived from T cells, B-cell-depleted T cells, or PBMCs.

Trimming removed 3 bases at V and 3 bases at J, with 6 bases between. The CDR3 sequence is 12 residues long. Germline V gene data show CDR1 as SNHLY and CDR2 as FYNNEI. Per the original data handling: For nucleated cells, counts were estimated from reference gene primer amplification. Clones were read by immunoSEQ multiplex PCR, and TCRdb kept only the in-frame ones, dropping some. For V, J and clone size, that table is used; D and trimming come from the DNA. The sample has about 190,000 clones, around 80% seen once. This chain connects TRBV2 to TRBJ2-7; tentatively, D is TRBD1 (5 bases). The source is a man aged 55 to 70 with acute or convalescent COVID-19. What was sequenced was peripheral blood. The CDR3 reads CASSDQGYEQYF. CDR3 bases: TGTGCCAGCAGTGATCAGGGCTACGAGCAGTACTTC.